The 32 T cell receptor beta chains below all came from one sample that was sequenced in a study of control samples from healthy donors and cancer patients. Data came from immunoSEQ multiplex PCR; TCRdb stores just in-frame clones and leaves some out. The sample yields 160,000 or so clones, roughly 94% seen once. The sequenced material came from PBMCs. The receptors were gathered from a man aged 60 to 75 with colorectal cancer.

V usage is TRBV19 and J usage is TRBJ2-7; 7 bases fit TRBD1. With V trimmed by 8 bases and J by 4 bases, 17 bases remained unmatched. Germline CDR1 LNHDA, CDR2 SQIVND (reference sequence). The CDR3 is 16 residues long. The CDR3 bases are TGTGCCAGTCGATCGACAGGGAAGGGACCTATATACGAGCAGTACTTC. Amino acids: CASRSTGKGPIYEQYF.

V is TRBV10-3 and J is TRBJ2-2; 8 positions match TRBD1. This CDR3 comprises 14 residues. Germline CDR1 ENHRY, CDR2 SYGVKD. V trimming: 10 bases; J trimming: 7 bases; junction bases outside the gene matches: 11. The CDR3, as DNA: TGTGCCACCGCTAGCGTAACAGGGGGCGGGGAGCTGTTTTTT. Translating gives CATASVTGGGELFF.

The rearrangement uses TRBV7-9 and TRBJ1-6, with D hard to call. V was clipped by 1 base and J by 5 bases, with 9 bases between them. This CDR3 has 15 residues. The germline V gene encodes CDR1 SEHNR and CDR2 FQNEAQ (reference sequence). The CDR3 region has the DNA TGTGCCAGCAGCTTAGTCGATCTTAATAATTCACCCCTCCACTTT. Translating it yields CASSLVDLNNSPLHF.

The CDR3 is CASSPRSEGLEAFF. The CDR3, as DNA: TGTGCCAGCTCACCCCGATCCGAGGGGCTTGAAGCTTTCTTT. V and J are TRBV18 and TRBJ1-1, with a possible D match to TRBD1 (5 bases). Per germline, CDR1 KGHSH and CDR2 LQKENI. This CDR3 has 14 amino acids. V was trimmed by 3 bases and J by 7 bases, leaving 15 bases between them.

The count of this clone is one. The chain has TRBV4-3 and TRBJ1-2; D is uncertain. Germline CDR1 reads LGHNA; CDR2 reads YSLEER. This CDR3 region has 15 residues. The V end lost 0 bases, the J end lost 0 bases, and 8 bases lay between the germline ends. As DNA, the CDR3 is TGCGCCAGCAGCCAAGATGGCACCCCTAACTATGGCTACACCTTC. Translation: CASSQDGTPNYGYTF.

This rearrangement joins TRBV18 to TRBJ1-2, with 8 bases identical to TRBD1. Germline CDR1 reads KGHSH; CDR2 reads LQKENI. The CDR3 extends over 15 amino acids. The junction had 9 bases not matched to a gene; V was cut back by 5 bases and J by 4 bases. Here the CDR3 DNA reads TGTGCCAGCTCATCAGGACAGGGCCACCTCTATGGCTACACCTTC. Its protein is CASSSGQGHLYGYTF.

The chain's CDR3 is CASRSTGTGTHEQYF. The CDR3 region has the DNA TGTGCCAGCAGGAGCACAGGGACAGGGACCCACGAGCAGTACTTC. This chain links TRBV28 with TRBJ2-7; TRBD1 agrees at 9 bases. In germline, CDR1 is MDHEN, CDR2 SYDVKM. J was trimmed by 5 bases and V by 6 bases; bases with no gene match: 11. The CDR3 totals 15 residues.

The chain uses TRBV5-1 and TRBJ2-3; the D gene is possibly TRBD1 (6 bases). Germline V gene sequence: CDR1 SGHRS, CDR2 YFSETQ. Between the trimmed V and J ends, which lost 2 bases and 1 base, there was a span of 11 bases. The CDR3 spans 15 residues. The CDR3 DNA sequence: TGCGCCAGCAGCTTAACAGGGATAGGCACAGATACGCAGTATTTT. Its protein product is CASSLTGIGTDTQYF.

J is TRBJ1-5 and V is TRBV5-1; no reliable D call. This CDR3 contains 14 residues. With 0 bases removed from V and 9 bases from J, the gap between germline ends came to 13 bases. Germline CDR1 reads SGHRS; CDR2 reads YFSETQ. The CDR3, as DNA: TGCGCCAGCAGCTTGGCACCAGGCACGGGGCCCCAGCATTTT. Its translation: CASSLAPGTGPQHF.

The rearrangement links TRBV9 to TRBJ2-5; perhaps TRBD1 as D (6 bases). Deletions cut 0 bases from V and 3 bases from J, with 9 bases between. This CDR3 comprises 14 residues. Germline V lookup: CDR1 SGDLS, CDR2 YYNGEE. The CDR3 loop is CASSVATGKETQYF. CDR3 sequence (DNA): TGTGCCAGCAGCGTAGCTACAGGGAAAGAGACCCAGTACTTC.

The rearrangement links TRBV5-6 to TRBJ2-3, with D possibly TRBD1 on 6 matching bases. Trimming removed 0 bases from V and 6 bases from J, with 14 bases in between. The CDR3 has 15 amino acids. CDR1 and CDR2 (germline): SGHDT, YYEEEE. The CDR3 protein is CASSLEGRGIDTQYF. For the CDR3, the DNA is TGTGCCAGCAGCTTGGAAGGCAGGGGTATTGATACGCAGTATTTT.

In its sample, this clone was seen once. The genes are TRBV5-6 and TRBJ1-6; 8 bases line up with TRBD1. V lost 0 bases to trimming and J lost 4 bases; unmatched junction nucleotides: 9. Germline lookup yields CDR1 SGHDT and CDR2 YYEEEE. CDR3 size: 18 residues. The CDR3 nucleotides are TGTGCCAGCAGCTTGGGGCCGCGGGGGACAGGTTATAATTCACCCCTCCACTTT. Translating gives CASSLGPRGTGYNSPLHF.

This CDR3 is CASAAASGGAFEQFF. The CDR3 coding sequence is TGTGCCAGTGCCGCCGCCAGCGGGGGGGCCTTTGAGCAGTTCTTC. This chain uses TRBV19 with TRBJ2-1, with TRBD2 matching 10 bases. The CDR3 is 15 residues long. Germline V gene sequence: CDR1 LNHDA, CDR2 SQIVND (reference sequence). With 8 bases clipped from V and 9 bases from J, the junction kept 13 bases outside the gene matches.

This chain uses TRBV5-6 with TRBJ1-2; no firm D call. This CDR3 region has 16 residues. CDR1 SGHDT and CDR2 YYEEEE come from the germline V gene. The V end lost 2 bases, the J end lost 4 bases, and 18 bases lay between the germline ends. As DNA, the CDR3 is TGTGCCAGCAGCTTAGAAGGAGCAGGACGGGTCTATGGCTACACCTTC. Its protein is CASSLEGAGRVYGYTF.

The genes are TRBV11-2 and TRBJ1-1; a weak D match, TRBD1 (5 bases). V was cut by 7 bases and J by 1 base, with 10 bases left in between. The CDR3 totals 13 residues. Germline CDR1 is SGHAT and CDR2 is FQNNGV. The CDR3 coding sequence is TGTGCCAGCAAAATCGGGGGGAACACTGAAGCTTTCTTT. It codes for CASKIGGNTEAFF.

The V and J genes are TRBV25-1 and TRBJ1-3; D remains unclear. The CDR3 sequence is 16 residues long. CDR1 MGHDK and CDR2 SYGVNS come from the germline V gene. Trimming cost V 3 bases and J 0 bases, with 12 bases left between them. CDR3 region: CASSDSPLLSGNTIYF. The DNA of the CDR3 is TGTGCCAGCAGTGACTCCCCTTTGCTCTCTGGAAACACCATATATTTT. Combining the CDR3 with reference TRBV25-1 and TRBJ1-3 gives the whole variable domain EADIYQTPRYLVIGTGKKITLECSQTMGHDKMYWYQQDPGMELHLIHYSYGVNSTEKGDLSSESTVSRIRTEHFPLTLESARPSHTSQYLCASSDSPLLSGNTIYFGEGSWLTVV.

V and J are TRBV18 and TRBJ2-7; D call uncertain. Trimming left V 1 base short and J 4 bases short, with 2 bases between. Germline values: CDR1 KGHSH, CDR2 LQKENI. There are 11 residues in the CDR3. The CDR3 DNA reads TGTGCCAGCTCACCACGGTACGAGCAGTACTTC. Translating it yields CASSPRYEQYF.

This clone was detected only once. V usage is TRBV5-1 and J usage is TRBJ2-1; unclear D gene. The germline CDR1 and CDR2 sequences are SGHRS and YFSETQ. This CDR3 has 14 residues. V lost 4 bases to trimming and J lost 7 bases, with 15 bases between them. The CDR3 region is CASSPGLKLNEQFF. In DNA form, the CDR3 reads TGCGCCAGCAGCCCGGGCCTCAAGCTGAATGAGCAGTTCTTC.

The chain combines TRBV29-1 with TRBJ2-7; 8 positions agree with TRBD1. CDR1 is SQVTM, CDR2 ANQGSEA, per germline. This CDR3 is built from 12 residues. V lost 7 bases, J lost 5 bases, and 7 bases stayed unmatched. As DNA, the CDR3 is TGCAGCGCCGGACAGGGTTTCGACGAGCAGTACTTC. It translates to CSAGQGFDEQYF.

This sequence joins TRBV5-8 and TRBJ1-4; D ambiguous. This CDR3 comprises 11 residues. V lost 1 base, J lost 7 bases, and 2 bases lay in between. The germline gives CDR1 SGHTS, CDR2 YDEGEE. The CDR3 region has the DNA TGTGCCAGCAGCTTGTTTGAAAAACTGTTTTTT. It translates to CASSLFEKLFF.

The gene calls are TRBV12-3 or TRBV12-4 and TRBJ2-5; D uncertain. V lost 4 bases and J lost 8, with 8 bases in between. CDR3 size: 11 residues. Written as DNA, the CDR3 is TGTGCCAGCAGTTATCGGCGAACCCAGTACTTC. Translated, it gives CASSYRRTQYF.

The V and J genes are TRBV5-5 and TRBJ2-3; no clear D gene. Trimming took 4 bases from V and 1 from J, leaving 10 bases between them. Per the germline V gene, CDR1 is SGHKS and CDR2 is YYEKEE (reference sequence). The CDR3 has 14 amino acids. DNA for the CDR3: TGTGCCAGCAGCCCTACTGTGGGCACAGATACGCAGTATTTT. It is translated as CASSPTVGTDTQYF.

The chain links TRBV27 to TRBJ2-1; 10 bases agree with TRBD2. Trimming cost V 6 bases and J 3 bases; bases outside gene matches: 17. The germline V gene has CDR1 MNHEY and CDR2 SMNVEV (reference sequence). The CDR3 contains 19 residues. DNA of the CDR3: TGTGCCAGCAGCAAGAGACGGCTAGCGGGGGCTAGGGGCTACAATGAGCAGTTCTTC. Translation gives CASSKRRLAGARGYNEQFF.

With regard to this clone: This same CDR3 is encoded by further DNA sequences in the sample. V gene TRBV19 combines with J gene TRBJ1-5; TRBD1 matches 12 bases. Looked up from germline, CDR1 is LNHDA and CDR2 is SQIVND (reference sequence). V was clipped by 7 bases and J by 7 bases; unmatched bases: 17. The CDR3 totals 18 residues. CDR3 nucleotides: TGTGCCAGTAAACTGGGGCGACCGGGACAGGGGGCTGGCCAGCCCCAGCATTTT. Protein: CASKLGRPGQGAGQPQHF.

This rearrangement joins TRBV4-3 to TRBJ2-3, with D possibly TRBD1 on 6 matching bases. The CDR3 spans 15 residues. In germline, CDR1 is LGHNA, CDR2 YSLEER. The V and J ends lost 0 bases and 1 base respectively, with 8 bases between them. Here the CDR3 reads CASSQEGHGTDTQYF. The CDR3 coding sequence is TGCGCCAGCAGCCAAGAGGGACATGGCACAGATACGCAGTATTTT.

The chain carries TRBV29-1 and TRBJ1-2; no clear D. This CDR3 spans 11 amino acids. Germline V CDR1 and CDR2: SQVTM, ANQGSEA. Between the trimmed V and J ends, which lost 4 bases and 7 bases, there was a span of 10 bases. Written as DNA, the CDR3 is TGCAGCGTTGGGTCAGATGGTGGCTACACCTTC. It codes for CSVGSDGGYTF.

DNA of the CDR3: TGTGCCAGCAGTGAAAGTGGGTATAGCAATCAGCCCCAGCATTTT. Protein: CASSESGYSNQPQHF. This rearrangement joins TRBV2 to TRBJ1-5; D remains unclear. V lost 2 bases and J 0 bases, leaving 8 bases between the germline ends. CDR1 and CDR2 (germline): SNHLY, FYNNEI. This CDR3 contains 15 residues.

The chain uses TRBV6-5 and TRBJ2-5; TRBD1 aligns across 8 bases. Germline-derived CDR1 and CDR2 are MNHEY and SVGAGI. The CDR3 spans 15 residues. V trimming: 2 bases; J trimming: 3 bases; junction bases outside the gene matches: 5. The CDR3: CASSYTSGGEETQYF. In DNA, the CDR3 is TGTGCCAGCAGTTACACGTCAGGGGGCGAAGAGACCCAGTACTTC.

The rearrangement uses TRBV5-6 and TRBJ1-1; D ambiguous. This CDR3 has 17 residues. Germline V gene lookup returns CDR1 SGHDT and CDR2 YYEEEE. Trimming took off 4 bases at V and 1 base at J, with 20 bases between the two ends. CDR3 nucleotide sequence: TGTGCCAGCAGCGTCTGGCTGGGAAGGGAGAGGAACACTGAAGCTTTCTTT. Translated: CASSVWLGRERNTEAFF.

The chain carries TRBV7-2 and TRBJ2-7; TRBD1 matches at 7 bases. Germline V gene lookup returns CDR1 SGHTA and CDR2 FQGNSA. The CDR3 length is 13 residues. With V trimmed by 3 bases and J by 6 bases, 5 bases remained unmatched. CDR3 sequence (DNA): TGTGCCAGCAGCTTTATACAGGGGCCCGAGCAGTACTTC. Translating it yields CASSFIQGPEQYF.

This rearrangement joins TRBV5-1 to TRBJ2-3, with D perhaps matching TRBD2 (5 bases). Deletions cut 0 bases from V and 0 bases from J, with 8 bases between. The CDR3 has 15 amino acids. Germline assignment: CDR1 SGHRS and CDR2 YFSETQ. The CDR3 DNA reads TGCGCCAGCAGCTTGGCTGGCGGGAGCACAGATACGCAGTATTTT. Translation: CASSLAGGSTDTQYF.

Of note for this clone: Other DNA sequences in the same sample also yield this CDR3. The J gene is TRBJ2-2, the V gene TRBV5-1; D is possibly TRBD2 (6 bases). The CDR3 spans 17 residues. Germline values: CDR1 SGHRS, CDR2 YFSETQ. Trimming took off 1 base at V and 0 bases at J, with 13 bases between the two ends. This CDR3 is CASSLNGGVANTGELFF. The CDR3 bases are TGCGCCAGCAGCTTGAATGGAGGGGTTGCGAACACCGGGGAGCTGTTTTTT.